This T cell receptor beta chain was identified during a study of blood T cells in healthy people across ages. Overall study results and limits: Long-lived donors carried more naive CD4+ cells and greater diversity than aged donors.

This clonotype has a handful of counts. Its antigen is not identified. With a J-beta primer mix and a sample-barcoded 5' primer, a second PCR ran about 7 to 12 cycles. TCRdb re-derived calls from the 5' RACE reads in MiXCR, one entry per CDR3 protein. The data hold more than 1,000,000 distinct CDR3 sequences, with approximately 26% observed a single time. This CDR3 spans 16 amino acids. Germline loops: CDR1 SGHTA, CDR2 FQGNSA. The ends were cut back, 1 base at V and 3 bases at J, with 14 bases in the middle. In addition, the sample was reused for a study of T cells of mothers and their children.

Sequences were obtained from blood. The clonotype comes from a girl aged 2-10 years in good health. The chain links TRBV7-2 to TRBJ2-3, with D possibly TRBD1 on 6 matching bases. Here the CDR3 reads CASSLVGNRVTDTQYF. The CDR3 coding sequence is TGTGCCAGCAGCTTAGTCGGTAACAGGGTGACAGATACGCAGTATTTT.